Sequencing of this T cell receptor beta chain was carried out in a study of cytotoxic CD8 clonotypes in ibrutinib-treated CLL. Overall study: About 24 partial and 2 complete responses; at median 68 months, roughly 15 remitted, about twelve progressed. Timing of response sample collection was a median around twelve months after treatment start, with a range of 6 to 36.

The CDR3 runs to 13 residues. V was clipped by 11 bases and J by 7 bases, with 15 bases between them. CDR1 is ENHRY and CDR2 is SYGVKD in the germline V gene. This clone was detected only a few times. Its antigen is undetermined. Study findings and constraints: Investigators sampled sustained-remission and progressing patients at differing times.

TCRdb's copy holds only in-frame clones and misses some; the assay was immunoSEQ multiplex PCR. The sample lists about 72,000 clones, about two thirds occurring once. This chain links TRBV10-3 with TRBJ1-6, with TRBD1 as a possible D gene (6 bases). The sequencing here drew on PBMCs, taken after 12 months of ibrutinib treatment. The TCR originated in a human donor with chronic lymphocytic leukemia. CDR3 DNA sequence: TGTGCCGCACACCGGGACACAAATTCACCCCTCCACTTT. It codes for CAAHRDTNSPLHF.